This T cell receptor (beta chain) emerged from a study of T cells in Graves' hyperthyroidism and ophthalmopathy. RNA transcripts yielded amplified TCR beta CDR3 regions. Primed by the HTBI set, a first-round RT-PCR was run on the TCR CDR3. TCRdb called the multiplex PCR reads again in MiXCR, with one record for every CDR3 protein. The sample lists 750,000 to 900,000 distinct CDR3 sequences, about 38% seen once, with 8.9% in the top ten. This clonotype came up many times. The study enrolled patients aged 18 to 65 with newly diagnosed hyperthyroidism of under 2 months' duration. Sequencing was carried out using blood. This receptor was taken from a man aged 18 to 29 with Graves' hyperthyroidism.

CDR3 DNA sequence: TGTGCCAGTAGTATACTAGGGGGTCGGCAGCCCCAGCATTTT. Translating gives CASSILGGRQPQHF. The chain links TRBV19 to TRBJ1-5; perhaps TRBD1 as D (6 bases). The V end lost 2 bases, the J end lost 7 bases, and 12 bases lay between the germline ends. CDR3 length: 14 amino acids. Germline V gene lookup returns CDR1 LNHDA and CDR2 SQIVND (reference sequence).